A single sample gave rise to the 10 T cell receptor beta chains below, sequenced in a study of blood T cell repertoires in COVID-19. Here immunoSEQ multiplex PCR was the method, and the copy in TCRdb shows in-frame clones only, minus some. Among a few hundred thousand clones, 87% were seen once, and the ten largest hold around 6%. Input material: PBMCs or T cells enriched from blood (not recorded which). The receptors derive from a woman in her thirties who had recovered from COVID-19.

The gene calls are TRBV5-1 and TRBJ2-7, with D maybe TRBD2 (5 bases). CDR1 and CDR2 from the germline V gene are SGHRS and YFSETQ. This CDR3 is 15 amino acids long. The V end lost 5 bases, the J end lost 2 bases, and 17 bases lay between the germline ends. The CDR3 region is CASRWGVSGPYEQYF. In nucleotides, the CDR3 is TGCGCCAGCAGGTGGGGAGTTTCGGGTCCCTACGAGCAGTACTTC.

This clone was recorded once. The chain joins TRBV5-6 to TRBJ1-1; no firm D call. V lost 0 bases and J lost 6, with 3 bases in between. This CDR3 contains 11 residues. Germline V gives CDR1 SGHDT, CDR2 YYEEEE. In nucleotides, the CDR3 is TGTGCCAGCAGCTTGGTATCTGAAGCTTTCTTT. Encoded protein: CASSLVSEAFF.

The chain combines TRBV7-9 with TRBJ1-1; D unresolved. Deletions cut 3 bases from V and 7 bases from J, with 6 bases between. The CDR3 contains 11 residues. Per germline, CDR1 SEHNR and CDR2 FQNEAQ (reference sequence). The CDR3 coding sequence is TGTGCCAGCAGCTTGGCCCATGAAGCTTTCTTT. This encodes CASSLAHEAFF.

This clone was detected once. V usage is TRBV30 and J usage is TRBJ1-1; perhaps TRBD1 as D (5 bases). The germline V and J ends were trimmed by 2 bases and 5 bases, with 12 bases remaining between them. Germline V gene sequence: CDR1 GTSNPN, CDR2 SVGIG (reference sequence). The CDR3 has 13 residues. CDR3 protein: CAWSRAKGTEAFF. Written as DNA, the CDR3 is TGTGCCTGGAGTCGGGCGAAGGGGACTGAAGCTTTCTTT.

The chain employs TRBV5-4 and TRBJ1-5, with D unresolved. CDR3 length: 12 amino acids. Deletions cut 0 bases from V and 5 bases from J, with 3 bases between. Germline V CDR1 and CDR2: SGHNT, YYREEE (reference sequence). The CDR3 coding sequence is TGTGCCAGCAGCTTGGGAGATCAGCCCCAGCATTTT. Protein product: CASSLGDQPQHF.

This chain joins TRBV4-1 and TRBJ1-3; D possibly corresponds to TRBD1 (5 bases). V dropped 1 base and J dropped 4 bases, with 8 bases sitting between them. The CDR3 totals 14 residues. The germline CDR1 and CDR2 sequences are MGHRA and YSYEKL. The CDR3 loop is CASSQAGRGNTIYF. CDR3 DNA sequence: TGCGCCAGCAGCCAAGCAGGGCGGGGAAACACCATATATTTT.

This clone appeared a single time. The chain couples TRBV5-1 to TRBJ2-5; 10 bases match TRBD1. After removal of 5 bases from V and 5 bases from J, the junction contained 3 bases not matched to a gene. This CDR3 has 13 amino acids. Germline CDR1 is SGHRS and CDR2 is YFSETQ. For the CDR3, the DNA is TGCGCCAGCAGTGACAGGGGGCCGGAGACCCAGTACTTC. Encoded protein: CASSDRGPETQYF. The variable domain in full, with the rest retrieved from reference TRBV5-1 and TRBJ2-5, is KAGVTQTPRYLIKTRGQQVTLSCSPISGHRSVSWYQQTPGQGLQFLFEYFSETQRNKGNFPGRFSGRQFSNSRSEMNVSTLELGDSALYLCASSDRGPETQYFGPGTRLLVL.

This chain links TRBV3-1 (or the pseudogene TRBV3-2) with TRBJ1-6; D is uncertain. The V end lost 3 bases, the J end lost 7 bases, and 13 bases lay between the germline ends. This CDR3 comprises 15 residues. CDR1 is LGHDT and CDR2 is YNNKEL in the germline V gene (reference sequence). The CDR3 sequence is CASSQKTSGNSPLHF. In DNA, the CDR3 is TGTGCCAGCAGCCAGAAGACCAGCGGGAATTCACCCCTCCACTTT.

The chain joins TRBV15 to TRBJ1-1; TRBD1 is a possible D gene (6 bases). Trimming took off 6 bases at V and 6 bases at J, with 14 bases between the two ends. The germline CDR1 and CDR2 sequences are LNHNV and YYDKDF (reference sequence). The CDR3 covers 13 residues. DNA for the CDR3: TGTGCCACCAGAGAAGGCGGGGGCGCTGAAGCTTTCTTT. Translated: CATREGGGAEAFF.

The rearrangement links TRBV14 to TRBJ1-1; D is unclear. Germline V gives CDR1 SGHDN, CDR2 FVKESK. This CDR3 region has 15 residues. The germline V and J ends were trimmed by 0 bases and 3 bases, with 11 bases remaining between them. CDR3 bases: TGTGCCAGCAGCCAAGAAATCCTCTGGCACACTGAAGCTTTCTTT. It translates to CASSQEILWHTEAFF. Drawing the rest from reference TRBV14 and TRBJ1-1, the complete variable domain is EAGVTQFPSHSVIEKGQTVTLRCDPISGHDNLYWYRRVMGKEIKFLLHFVKESKQDESGMPNNRFLAERTGGTYSTLKVQPAELEDSGVYFCASSQEILWHTEAFFGQGTRLTVV.